The rows below give T cell receptor beta chains drawn from one sample of a study of neoadjuvant anti-PD-1 for oral cavity cancer. This table comes from immunoSEQ multiplex PCR, and its TCRdb copy is limited to in-frame clones, with some not included. The sample lists 55,000 to 80,000 clones, around four fifths occurring once. Sequenced here: PBMCs, sampled before nivolumab (anti-PD-1) treatment. Every receptor here comes from a person aged 40 to 85 with oral cavity squamous cell carcinoma. Both conserved end residues are part of each CDR3. Fields, in order: J gene, D gene, V gene, clone size, CDR3 DNA, CDR3 protein. The D gene is left open where the match is weak. Some rows have no size entry. The others give once, few or many, or a class for an expanded clone.

>TRBJ2-5|TRBD1|TRBV7-2|-
TGTGCCAGCAGCCGGGACAGCCAAGAGACCCAGTACTTC
CASSRDSQETQYF
>TRBJ1-1|TRBD1|TRBV27|once
TGTGCCAGCAGTTTCCTCCCATACAGGGGGCTGGACACTGAAGCTTTCTTT
CASSFLPYRGLDTEAFF
>TRBJ2-3|-|TRBV6-6|-
TGTGCCAGCAGTTCCTCGGATGGAGATACGCAGTATTTT
CASSSSDGDTQYF
>TRBJ2-1|TRBD2|TRBV11-2|-
TGTGCCAGCAGCTCCCAAGCGGGAGGGGAGGTTTCCTACAATGAGCAGTTCTTC
CASSSQAGGEVSYNEQFF
>TRBJ1-5|-|TRBV6-1|-
TGTGCCAGCAGTGACATTCATAGCAATCAGCCCCAGCATTTT
CASSDIHSNQPQHF
>TRBJ1-5|-|TRBV19|-
TGTGCCAGTAGTATGAGGCAGGAGGCCTCTGCGGCCCAGCATTTT
CASSMRQEASAAQHF
>TRBJ2-5|-|TRBV7-9|-
TGTGCCAGCAGCTTAACGGATCGAGAGACCCAGTACTTC
CASSLTDRETQYF
>TRBJ1-1|-|TRBV5-1|once
TGCGCCAGCAGCTATCTTGACGGACAGAACACTGAAGCTTTCTTT
CASSYLDGQNTEAFF
>TRBJ1-1|-|TRBV7-8|once
TGTGCCAGCAGCGCCTACAGGGCGGGGAGGAACACTGAAGCTTTCTTT
CASSAYRAGRNTEAFF
>TRBJ2-5|TRBD1|TRBV7-8|-
TGTGCCAGCAGATTAGGGGGCGCAGGGCAAGAGACCCAGTACTTC
CASRLGGAGQETQYF
>TRBJ1-2|TRBD1|TRBV5-1|-
TGCGCCAGCAGCGATACAGGGGGGAGCTATGGCTACACCTTC
CASSDTGGSYGYTF
>TRBJ2-7|-|TRBV19|-
TGTGCCAGTAGTGGCGGGACCCGCTCCTACGAGCAGTACTTC
CASSGGTRSYEQYF
>TRBJ2-1|-|TRBV6-1|-
TGTGCCAGCAGTGGCCAGGGATGGGGTGAGCAGTTCTTC
CASSGQGWGEQFF
>TRBJ2-1|TRBD2|TRBV5-1|-
TGCGCCAGCAGCAGGCGGGGACTAGCGGGAACTGAGCAGTTCTTC
CASSRRGLAGTEQFF
>TRBJ2-2|-|TRBV10-1|few
TGCGCCAGCAGTGAGCTCTGGTCTAGCTCGGACACCGGGGAGCTGTTTTTT
CASSELWSSSDTGELFF
>TRBJ1-3|-|TRBV7-9|few
TGTGCCAGCAGCGTAAAGGGACACAGTCTAGGAAACACCATATATTTT
CASSVKGHSLGNTIYF
>TRBJ1-2|-|TRBV10-2|-
TGCGCCAGCAGTGACACATTAGGACAGCGGGGCTACACCTTC
CASSDTLGQRGYTF
>TRBJ2-2|-|TRBV25-1|few
TGTGCCAGCAGTGAAGTCGGGGGTGCTACCGGGGAGCTGTTTTTT
CASSEVGGATGELFF
>TRBJ1-1|-|TRBV19|few
TGTGCCAGTAGTTGGTTACTAAACACTGAAGCTTTCTTT
CASSWLLNTEAFF
>TRBJ2-2|TRBD2|TRBV5-1|-
TGCGCCAGCAGCTTTCTAGCGGGGCTGGGTATAACCGGGGAGCTGTTTTTT
CASSFLAGLGITGELFF
>TRBJ2-7|-|TRBV18|-
TGTGCCAGCTCACCACCGTTCGGCAGCTACGAGCAGTACTTC
CASSPPFGSYEQYF
>TRBJ2-2|TRBD2|TRBV7-3|-
TGTGCCAGCAGCCCTACCCGACTAGCGGGAGGTAGCATCGGGGAGCTGTTTTTT
CASSPTRLAGGSIGELFF
>TRBJ2-7|-|TRBV27|-
TGTGCCAGCAGCGCTACGGGCGGGCGGCTCTACGAGCAGTACTTC
CASSATGGRLYEQYF
>TRBJ1-1|-|TRBV4-2|-
TGTGCCAGCAGCCAAGCACCGACCCCGGGAGGTGAAGCTTTCTTT
CASSQAPTPGGEAFF
>TRBJ1-3|-|TRBV21-1|-
TGTGCCAGCAGCAAAGGACTCGACCCCGGGGCTAGAACAGGAAACACCATATATTTT
CASSKGLDPGARTGNTIYF
>TRBJ2-6|-|TRBV30|-
TGTGCCTGGGAACAGGGACCAAGCTCTGGGGCCAACGTCCTGACTTTC
CAWEQGPSSGANVLTF
>TRBJ2-7|TRBD2|TRBV30|-
TGTGCCTGGACTAGCGGGAGCCACGAGCAGTACTTC
CAWTSGSHEQYF
>TRBJ1-1|-|TRBV30|-
TGTGCCTGGAGTGGACCAAGTCTCAACACTGAAGCTTTCTTT
CAWSGPSLNTEAFF
>TRBJ1-5|-|TRBV6-5|-
TGTGCCAGCAGTTACTCAATGCGACGGTCGGGTCAGCCCCAGCATTTT
CASSYSMRRSGQPQHF
>TRBJ1-3|-|TRBV4-1|-
TGCGCCAGCAGCCAAGAACGGTGGGAGAGGGACTCTGGAAACACCATATATTTT
CASSQERWERDSGNTIYF
>TRBJ2-5|TRBD2|TRBV6-6|-
TGTGCCAGCATTTACGATTCCGGGGGGGGACTGTACTTC
CASIYDSGGGLYF
>TRBJ1-2|TRBD1|TRBV27|-
TGTGCCAGCAGTCCGGACAGGGGTTGGGGCTACACCTTC
CASSPDRGWGYTF
>TRBJ1-4|-|TRBV28|-
TGTGCCAGCAGTTTGTGGGGGGGTAGGGAAAAACTGTTTTTT
CASSLWGGREKLFF
>TRBJ2-2|-|TRBV30|-
TGTGCCTGCGGAGGAGTTGGCACCGGGGAGCTGTTTTTT
CACGGVGTGELFF
>TRBJ2-7|-|TRBV7-9|-
TGTGCCAGCAGCCCAGCCGGGCTCTCCTACGAGCAGTACTTC
CASSPAGLSYEQYF
>TRBJ2-7|-|TRBV4-1|-
TGCGCCAGCAGCCAAGACCCCGCGGAGAGCTCCTACGAGCAGTACTTC
CASSQDPAESSYEQYF
>TRBJ2-7|TRBD2|TRBV5-4|-
TGTGCCAGCAGCTTTTGGCGGGGGAACCCCTACGAGCAGTACTTC
CASSFWRGNPYEQYF
>TRBJ2-1|-|TRBV27|-
TGTGCCAGCAGTTTATCGAAAGATTGGCCCCTAAACTACAATGAGCAGTTCTTC
CASSLSKDWPLNYNEQFF
>TRBJ1-1|-|TRBV15|few
TGTGCCACCAGCAGAGACCCGAACACTGAAGCTTTCTTT
CATSRDPNTEAFF
>TRBJ1-4|-|TRBV7-3|-
TGTGCCAGCAGCTTGGGCCTGGGGGAAAAACTGTTTTTT
CASSLGLGEKLFF
>TRBJ1-6|-|TRBV19|-
TGTGCCAGTAGTATAGCGGAGAGCTCCTATAATTCACCCCTCCACTTT
CASSIAESSYNSPLHF
>TRBJ2-7|TRBD1|TRBV5-8|-
TGTGCCAGCAGCTTTGGGACAGGGGGGTACGAGCAGTACTTC
CASSFGTGGYEQYF
>TRBJ1-3|-|TRBV6-1|-
TGTGCCAGCAGTGAAGTGGGGGCTACGATATACACCATATATTTT
CASSEVGATIYTIYF
>TRBJ1-4|-|TRBV15|-
TGTGCCACCAGCAGGGTCGGTGAAAAACTGTTTTTT
CATSRVGEKLFF
>TRBJ2-3|-|TRBV4-1|-
TGCGCCAGCAGCCTCCGACTCCCCCCCACAGATACGCAGTATTTT
CASSLRLPPTDTQYF
>TRBJ1-2|-|TRBV7-9|-
TGTGCCAGCAGCGGTTGGAGGGAAGGATATGGCTACACCTTC
CASSGWREGYGYTF
>TRBJ1-3|-|TRBV2|-
TGTGCCAGCGAGGCAGACTCTGGAAACACCATATATTTT
CASEADSGNTIYF
>TRBJ1-1|-|TRBV12-5|-
TGTGCTAGTGGTTTGGAAGCCGGGACTGAAGCTTTCTTT
CASGLEAGTEAFF
>TRBJ1-4|-|TRBV6-5|-
TGTGCCAGCAGTTACGATTTGACGCTGACAGAAAAACTGTTTTTT
CASSYDLTLTEKLFF
>TRBJ1-4|-|TRBV5-1|-
TGCGCCAGCAGCTTGGGGGGACTCGAGGGGAAACTGTTTTTT
CASSLGGLEGKLFF
>TRBJ2-1|-|TRBV14|-
TGTGCCAGCTCGTGGTGGGACGGCAATGAGCAGTTCTTC
CASSWWDGNEQFF
>TRBJ1-1|-|TRBV6-5|-
TGTGCCAGCAGTCGCCTGAACACTGAAGCTTTCTTT
CASSRLNTEAFF
>TRBJ2-2|-|TRBV6-5|-
TGTGCCAGCAGTTACGGTTCTCCAGTCGGGGAGCTGTTTTTT
CASSYGSPVGELFF
>TRBJ2-1|TRBD2|TRBV6-4|few
TGTGCCAGCAGCGCTAGCGGGACGCATGAGCAGTTCTTC
CASSASGTHEQFF
>TRBJ2-2|TRBD1|TRBV5-4|-
TGTGCCAGCAGCGGCCGGGACAGGGCCGGGGAGCTGTTTTTT
CASSGRDRAGELFF